These T cell receptor beta chains were read from a single sample in a study of technical replicates of blood from a handful of donors. Measured with immunoSEQ multiplex PCR; TCRdb has only the in-frame clones, and not every one. The sample yields tens of thousands of clones, around 97% seen once. The specimen sequenced was T cells isolated from PBMCs. These receptors were collected from a human donor in good health. The CDR3 runs from the conserved cysteine through the conserved F or W. A D gene is named only where the DNA matches it firmly. The listing skips clone size in some rows; elsewhere it reads once, few, many or a size class.

TRBJ1-1,NA,TRBV10-2,NA,CASSEGTGLNTEAFF,TGCGCCAGCAGCGAAGGAACAGGCTTGAACACTGAAGCTTTCTTT
TRBJ1-2,NA,TRBV28,once,CASRMTGVNYGYTF,TGTGCCAGCAGAATGACAGGCGTCAACTATGGCTACACCTTC
TRBJ2-7,NA,TRBV5-4,NA,CASSLDQGSYEQYF,TGTGCCAGCAGCTTGGACCAGGGTTCCTACGAGCAGTACTTC
TRBJ2-1,NA,TRBV28,NA,CASSLYRPDKQFF,TGTGCCAGCAGTTTATATCGGCCAGACAAGCAGTTCTTC
TRBJ2-1,TRBD2,TRBV11-1,NA,CASSFPGLAGERADEQFF,TGTGCCAGCAGCTTTCCGGGACTAGCGGGAGAAAGGGCGGATGAGCAGTTCTTC
TRBJ1-4,NA,TRBV19,NA,CASSIGQNEKLFF,TGTGCCAGTAGTATTGGACAGAATGAAAAACTGTTTTTT
TRBJ1-2,TRBD1,TRBV18,NA,CASSPSGQAGGYTF,TGTGCCAGCTCGCCCTCGGGACAGGCCGGCGGCTACACCTTC
TRBJ2-4,NA,TRBV5-1,NA,CASSLGSVKNIQYF,TGCGCCAGCAGCTTGGGTTCAGTAAAAAACATTCAGTACTTC
TRBJ1-1,TRBD1,TRBV14,NA,CASSPNRDRVENTEAFF,TGTGCCAGCAGCCCCAACCGGGACAGGGTCGAGAACACTGAAGCTTTCTTT
TRBJ1-2,TRBD1,TRBV25-1,NA,CASSDMDRFNGYTF,TGTGCCAGCAGTGACATGGACAGGTTCAATGGCTACACCTTC
TRBJ1-1,NA,TRBV5-1,NA,CASCFSGDTEAFF,TGCGCCAGCTGTTTCTCCGGGGACACTGAAGCTTTCTTT
TRBJ1-2,NA,TRBV19,NA,CASSIPGKINYGYTF,TGTGCCAGTAGTATCCCCGGGAAGATTAACTATGGCTACACCTTC
TRBJ1-2,TRBD1,TRBV28,NA,CASSLGQNYGYTF,TGTGCCAGCAGTTTGGGACAGAACTATGGCTACACCTTC
TRBJ1-4,NA,TRBV14,NA,CASSPSYGSNEKLFF,TGTGCCAGCAGTCCTTCCTACGGGAGTAATGAAAAACTGTTTTTT
TRBJ2-7,TRBD1,TRBV13,NA,CASSSTGEGRYEQYF,TGTGCCAGCAGCTCGACAGGGGAAGGTCGCTACGAGCAGTACTTC
TRBJ1-5,TRBD1,TRBV18,NA,CASSPTFGTGVDQPQHF,TGTGCCAGCTCACCAACCTTCGGGACAGGGGTGGATCAGCCCCAGCATTTT
TRBJ2-2,TRBD1,TRBV29-1,once,CSVLTGVNTGELFF,TGCAGCGTATTGACAGGGGTTAACACCGGGGAGCTGTTTTTT
TRBJ2-7,TRBD2,TRBV5-4,NA,CASSSSPLAGEVYF,TGTGCCAGCAGCTCATCGCCACTAGCGGGGGAGGTCTACTTC
TRBJ1-1,TRBD1,TRBV4-1,NA,CASSQDVGTAEAFF,TGCGCCAGCAGCCAAGATGTCGGGACAGCCGAAGCTTTCTTT
TRBJ2-3,NA,TRBV5-8,NA,CASSRSFAGKQYF,TGTGCCAGCAGCAGATCTTTTGCGGGGAAGCAGTATTTT
TRBJ2-5,NA,TRBV7-9,NA,CASSLITVEETQYF,TGTGCCAGCAGCTTAATAACGGTAGAAGAGACCCAGTACTTC
TRBJ1-2,NA,TRBV6-5,NA,CASSLTREKFTF,TGTGCCAGCAGTCTAACCCGGGAGAAGTTCACCTTC
TRBJ2-5,NA,TRBV15,NA,CATSRDLAQETQYF,TGTGCCACCAGCAGAGATTTGGCCCAAGAGACCCAGTACTTC
TRBJ1-3,NA,TRBV6-5,NA,CASRQTSGNTIYF,TGTGCCAGCAGACAGACCTCTGGAAACACCATATATTTT
TRBJ2-4,NA,TRBV2,NA,CASSETQGGIQYF,TGTGCCAGCAGTGAAACTCAGGGAGGCATTCAGTACTTC
TRBJ2-1,TRBD2,TRBV6-4,NA,CASSRPLAGGYNEQFF,TGTGCCAGCAGTCGACCGCTAGCGGGGGGATACAATGAGCAGTTCTTC
TRBJ2-5,NA,TRBV19,NA,CASSIFGDTTQETQYF,TGTGCCAGTAGTATTTTTGGGGACACGACACAAGAGACCCAGTACTTC
TRBJ2-7,TRBD1,TRBV2,NA,CASSGQGRYEQYF,TGTGCCAGCAGCGGACAGGGTCGATACGAGCAGTACTTC
TRBJ1-4,NA,TRBV6-4,NA,CASSLEASGEKLFF,TGTGCCAGCAGTTTGGAGGCATCGGGCGAAAAACTGTTTTTT
TRBJ2-3,TRBD1,TRBV5-6,NA,CASSSFSDRVSTDTQYF,TGTGCCAGCAGCTCTTTCTCGGACAGGGTTAGCACAGATACGCAGTATTTT
TRBJ1-6,TRBD1,TRBV5-6,NA,CASSTRDSYSPLHF,TGTGCCAGCAGCACTAGGGACAGTTATTCACCCCTCCACTTT
TRBJ2-2,NA,TRBV29-1,NA,CSAGQQATGELFF,TGCAGCGCCGGACAGCAGGCCACCGGGGAGCTGTTTTTT
TRBJ1-5,NA,TRBV29-1,NA,CSVGQTNQPQHF,TGCAGCGTTGGACAGACTAATCAGCCCCAGCATTTT
TRBJ1-1,TRBD1,TRBV29-1,NA,CTTAPRQGASEAFF,TGCACCACCGCCCCCCGACAGGGGGCGTCTGAAGCTTTCTTT
TRBJ2-2,NA,TRBV5-1,NA,CASSLVGRNTGELFF,TGCGCCAGCAGCTTGGTAGGGAGGAACACCGGGGAGCTGTTTTTT
TRBJ1-2,NA,TRBV6-5,NA,CASSYREGYGYTF,TGTGCCAGCAGTTACCGGGAGGGTTATGGCTACACCTTC
TRBJ2-1,TRBD1,TRBV9,NA,CASSGNPGQGNNEQFF,TGTGCCAGCAGCGGGAATCCGGGACAGGGGAATAATGAGCAGTTCTTC
TRBJ2-1,NA,TRBV27,NA,CASTYYNEQFF,TGTGCCAGCACCTACTACAATGAGCAGTTCTTC
TRBJ1-1,TRBD1,TRBV7-9,NA,CASSPGFGQGMNTEAFF,TGTGCCAGCAGCCCCGGGTTCGGACAGGGGATGAACACTGAAGCTTTCTTT
TRBJ2-3,TRBD2,TRBV4-2,NA,CASSRTSGRGTDTQYF,TGTGCCAGCAGCCGGACTAGCGGGAGGGGTACAGATACGCAGTATTTT
TRBJ1-5,NA,TRBV28,NA,CASSPGQSQPQHF,TGTGCCAGCAGCCCCGGACAGAGTCAGCCCCAGCATTTT
TRBJ2-3,NA,TRBV6-1,NA,CASSFAAGTDTQYF,TGTGCCAGCAGTTTCGCTGCGGGCACAGATACGCAGTATTTT
TRBJ1-1,TRBD1,TRBV4-1,once,CASSSPGQGIAEAFF,TGCGCCAGCAGCTCACCGGGACAGGGGATCGCTGAAGCTTTCTTT
TRBJ2-7,NA,TRBV7-9,NA,CASSPSRSVQAYEQYF,TGTGCCAGCAGCCCTAGCAGAAGCGTTCAAGCCTACGAGCAGTACTTC
TRBJ2-5,TRBD1,TRBV5-1,NA,CASSLATGDETQYF,TGCGCCAGCAGCTTGGCGACAGGGGATGAGACCCAGTACTTC
TRBJ2-7,TRBD2,TRBV5-1,NA,CASSTRTSGASSYEQYF,TGCGCCAGCAGCACTAGGACTAGCGGGGCCAGCTCCTACGAGCAGTACTTC
TRBJ2-7,NA,TRBV28,NA,CASIKGETREQYF,TGTGCCAGCATTAAAGGGGAAACTCGCGAGCAGTACTTC
TRBJ2-2,NA,TRBV28,NA,CASRYEGANTGELFF,TGTGCCAGCAGGTACGAGGGGGCGAACACCGGGGAGCTGTTTTTT
TRBJ2-3,NA,TRBV5-4,once,CASSLQGRTDTQYF,TGTGCCAGCAGCTTGCAGGGGAGAACAGATACGCAGTATTTT
TRBJ1-1,NA,TRBV12-5,NA,CASGLNAGQVNTEAFF,TGTGCTAGTGGTCTCAATGCAGGCCAGGTGAACACTGAAGCTTTCTTT
TRBJ1-1,NA,TRBV27,few,CASSLKGMTEAFF,TGTGCCAGCAGTTTAAAGGGGATGACTGAAGCTTTCTTT
TRBJ2-7,TRBD1,TRBV4-1,NA,CASSPTWDSYEQYF,TGCGCCAGCAGCCCAACTTGGGACAGCTACGAGCAGTACTTC
TRBJ2-1,TRBD2,TRBV9,NA,CASSTPGLAGEVEQFF,TGTGCCAGCAGCACGCCGGGACTAGCGGGGGAAGTTGAGCAGTTCTTC